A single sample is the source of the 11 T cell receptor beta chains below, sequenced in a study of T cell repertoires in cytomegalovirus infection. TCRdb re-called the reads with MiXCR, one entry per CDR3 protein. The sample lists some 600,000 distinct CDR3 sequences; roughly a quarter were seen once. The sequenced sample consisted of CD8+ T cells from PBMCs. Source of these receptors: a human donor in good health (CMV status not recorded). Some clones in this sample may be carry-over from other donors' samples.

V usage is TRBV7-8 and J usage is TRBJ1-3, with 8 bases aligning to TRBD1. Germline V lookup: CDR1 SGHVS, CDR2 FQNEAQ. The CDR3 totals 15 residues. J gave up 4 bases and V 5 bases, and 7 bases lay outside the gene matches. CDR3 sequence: CASSPGQGGGNTIYF. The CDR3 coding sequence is TGTGCCAGCAGCCCCGGACAGGGAGGCGGAAACACCATATATTTT.

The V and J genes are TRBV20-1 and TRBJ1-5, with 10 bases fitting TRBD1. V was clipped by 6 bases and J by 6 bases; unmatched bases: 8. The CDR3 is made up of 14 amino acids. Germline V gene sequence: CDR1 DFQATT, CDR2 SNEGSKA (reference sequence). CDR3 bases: TGCAGTGCCAGAAGCGGGACAGGGGTTCAGCCCCAGCATTTT. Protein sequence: CSARSGTGVQPQHF.

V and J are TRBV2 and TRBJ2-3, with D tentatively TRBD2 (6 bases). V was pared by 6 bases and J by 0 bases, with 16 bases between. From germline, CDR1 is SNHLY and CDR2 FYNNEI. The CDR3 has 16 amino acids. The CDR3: CASSGGSEGSTDTQYF. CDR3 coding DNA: TGTGCCAGCAGCGGAGGGAGTGAGGGTAGCACAGATACGCAGTATTTT.

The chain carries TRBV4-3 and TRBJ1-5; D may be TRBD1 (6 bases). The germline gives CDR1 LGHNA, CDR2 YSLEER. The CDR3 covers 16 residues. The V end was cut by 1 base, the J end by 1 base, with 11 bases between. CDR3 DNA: TGCGCCAGCAGCCAAGGTGACAGGTGGAGCAATCAGCCCCAGCATTTT. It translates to CASSQGDRWSNQPQHF.

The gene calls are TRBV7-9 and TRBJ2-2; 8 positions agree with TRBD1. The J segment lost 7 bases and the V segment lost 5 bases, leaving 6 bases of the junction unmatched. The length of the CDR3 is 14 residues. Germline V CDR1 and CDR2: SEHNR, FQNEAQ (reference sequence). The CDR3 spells CASSRGQDNGELFF. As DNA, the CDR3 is TGTGCCAGCAGCCGGGGACAGGACAACGGGGAGCTGTTTTTT.

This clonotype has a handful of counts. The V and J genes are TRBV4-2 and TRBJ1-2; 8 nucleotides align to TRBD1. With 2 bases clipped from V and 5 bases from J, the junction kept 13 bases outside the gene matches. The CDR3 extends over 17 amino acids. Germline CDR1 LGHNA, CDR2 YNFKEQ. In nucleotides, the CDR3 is TGTGCCAGCAGCCAATCCCGGGAGACAGGGGCCCTTTATGGCTACACCTTC. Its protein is CASSQSRETGALYGYTF.

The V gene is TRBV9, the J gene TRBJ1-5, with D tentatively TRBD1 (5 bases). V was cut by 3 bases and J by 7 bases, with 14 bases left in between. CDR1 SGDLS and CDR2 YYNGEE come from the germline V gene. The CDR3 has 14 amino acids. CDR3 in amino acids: CASSDLQGPQPQHF. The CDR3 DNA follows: TGTGCCAGCAGCGACCTCCAGGGCCCCCAGCCCCAGCATTTT.

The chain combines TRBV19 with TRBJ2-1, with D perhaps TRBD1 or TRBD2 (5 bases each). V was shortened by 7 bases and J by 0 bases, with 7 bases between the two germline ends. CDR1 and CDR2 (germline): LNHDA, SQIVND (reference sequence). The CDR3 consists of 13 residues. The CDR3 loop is CASNGASYNEQFF. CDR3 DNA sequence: TGTGCCAGTAACGGGGCCTCCTACAATGAGCAGTTCTTC.

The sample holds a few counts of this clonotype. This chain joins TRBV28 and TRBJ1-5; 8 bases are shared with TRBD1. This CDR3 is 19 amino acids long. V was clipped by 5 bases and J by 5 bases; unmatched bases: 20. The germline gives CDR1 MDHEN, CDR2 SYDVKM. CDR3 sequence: CASSLLILDRVGGHQPQHF. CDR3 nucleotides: TGTGCCAGCAGTCTCCTCATACTGGACAGGGTTGGGGGCCATCAGCCCCAGCATTTT.

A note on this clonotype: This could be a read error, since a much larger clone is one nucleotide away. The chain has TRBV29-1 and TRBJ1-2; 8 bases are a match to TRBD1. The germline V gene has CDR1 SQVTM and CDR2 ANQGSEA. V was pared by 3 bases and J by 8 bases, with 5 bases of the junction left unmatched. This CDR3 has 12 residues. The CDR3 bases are TGCAGCGTTGATCAGGGGGCGGAAGGCTACACCTTC. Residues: CSVDQGAEGYTF.

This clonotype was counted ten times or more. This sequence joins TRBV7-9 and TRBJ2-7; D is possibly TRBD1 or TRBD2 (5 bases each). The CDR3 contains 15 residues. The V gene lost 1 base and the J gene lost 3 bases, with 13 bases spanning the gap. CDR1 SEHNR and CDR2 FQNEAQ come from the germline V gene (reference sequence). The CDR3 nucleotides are TGTGCCAGCAGCTTAGGGTCGGGGCCAAACTACGAGCAGTACGTC. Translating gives CASSLGSGPNYEQYV.